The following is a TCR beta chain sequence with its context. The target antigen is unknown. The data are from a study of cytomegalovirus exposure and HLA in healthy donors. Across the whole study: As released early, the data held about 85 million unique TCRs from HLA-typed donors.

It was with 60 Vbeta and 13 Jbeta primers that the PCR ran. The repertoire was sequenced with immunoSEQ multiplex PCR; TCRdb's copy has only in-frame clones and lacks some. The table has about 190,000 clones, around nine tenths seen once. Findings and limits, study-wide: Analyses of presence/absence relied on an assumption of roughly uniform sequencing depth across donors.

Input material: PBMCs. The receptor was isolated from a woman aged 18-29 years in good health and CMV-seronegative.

CDR3: CASSEQGARTEAFF. The CDR3 nucleotides read TGCGCCAGCAGTGAACAGGGGGCGCGAACTGAAGCTTTCTTT. The genes are TRBV10-2 and TRBJ1-1; 9 bases line up with TRBD1. Germline assignment: CDR1 WSHSY and CDR2 SAAADI. The CDR3 is made up of 14 amino acids. With 3 bases clipped from V and 5 bases from J, the junction kept 4 bases outside the gene matches.